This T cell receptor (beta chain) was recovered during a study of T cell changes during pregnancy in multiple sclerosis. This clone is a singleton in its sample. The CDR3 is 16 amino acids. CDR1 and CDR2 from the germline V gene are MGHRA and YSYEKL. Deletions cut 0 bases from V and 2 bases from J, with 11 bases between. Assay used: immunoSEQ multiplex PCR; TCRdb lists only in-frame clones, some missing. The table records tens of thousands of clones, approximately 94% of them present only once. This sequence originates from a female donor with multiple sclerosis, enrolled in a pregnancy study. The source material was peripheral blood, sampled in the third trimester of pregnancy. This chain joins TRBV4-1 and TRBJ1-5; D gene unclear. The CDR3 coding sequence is TGCGCCAGCAGCCAAGATCCGGAGTCGGGCAATCAGCCCCAGCATTTT. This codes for CASSQDPESGNQPQHF.